The TCR beta chain described here comes from a study of blood T cell repertoires in COVID-19. Clones were sequenced by immunoSEQ multiplex PCR, and TCRdb holds only the in-frame ones, with some missing. The profile shows approximately 54,000 clones, roughly 81% of them singletons. The clonotype was recovered from a woman aged 60-70 years with acute or convalescent COVID-19. The source material was peripheral blood.

CDR3 in amino acids: CASSITAETQYF. Written as DNA, the CDR3 is TGTGCCAGTAGTATAACTGCAGAGACCCAGTACTTC. J is TRBJ2-5 and V is TRBV19; D is uncertain. Trimming stripped 2 bases from V and 4 bases from J, with 5 bases between. This CDR3 spans 12 amino acids. Germline-derived CDR1 and CDR2 are LNHDA and SQIVND (reference sequence).